This T cell receptor beta chain was sequenced in a study of shared clonotypes between healthy human individuals. Adult donors, all healthy and HIV-negative, had no recent acute infections or vaccinations. The split of CD4+ cells yielded CD45RA+ naive and CD45RA-negative memory subsets. The CDR3 consists of 15 residues. Germline V gene data show CDR1 as MNHEY and CDR2 as SVGAGI. The V gene end was trimmed by 6 bases and the J gene end by 2 bases; junction bases not matched to a gene: 6. The protocol was immunoSEQ multiplex PCR, while the TCRdb copy is restricted to in-frame clones and leaves out a portion. There are 2 million to 2.5 million clones in the sample; 80% to 95% occur only once, and around 0.4% lies in the top ten.

This TCR was sampled from a man aged 18 to 29 in good health. Some clones in this sample may be carry-over from other donors' samples. This rearrangement joins TRBV6-5 to TRBJ1-2, with 10 nucleotides matching TRBD1. The sample taken for sequencing was naive CD4+ T cells from PBMCs. Stated subset: CD45RA+ positively selected. The CDR3 coding sequence is TGTGCCAGCAGGGGGACAGGGGCGGTAAACTATGGCTACACCTTC. The encoded protein is CASRGTGAVNYGYTF.